The 15 T cell receptor beta chains below were found in one sample sequenced in a study of T-cell reconstitution after alpha-beta-depleted transplantation in children (dated by TCRdb to 2015 to 2016). In light of the paper, this sample's treatment or condition label describes: allogeneic hematopoietic cell transplantation with graft depleted of TCRalphabeta T cells and CD19 B cells. The method was PCR. This sample was sequenced with an Illumina HiSeq 2500. TCR libraries were prepared with molecular barcoding, using unique molecular identifiers to normalize TCRbeta repertoire quantification. In-frame beta chains were kept once TCRdb had trimmed the public reads at Q25 with fastp and called clones with MiXCR. Each CDR3 protein appears once, grouped with its most common genes and DNA. In this sample the table shows 440,000 or so distinct CDR3 sequences, over 40% of which occur a single time. 27% of the sample comes from the top ten.

The sequencing here drew on PBMCs, taken before TCRalphabeta/CD19-depleted stem cell transplant. The receptors were sampled from a girl aged 2-10 years with aplastic anemia, due to receive a stem cell transplant.

This clonotype was observed once. The rearrangement joins TRBV20-1 to TRBJ2-5; tentative D call: TRBD2 (6 bases). Germline V gives CDR1 DFQATT, CDR2 SNEGSKA (reference sequence). The V and J ends lost 0 bases and 4 bases respectively, with 18 bases between them. The CDR3 totals 16 residues. CDR3 bases: TGCAGTGCTAGAGATAGAGCCCAGGGCGGGACAGAGACCCAGTACTTC. Translation gives CSARDRAQGGTETQYF.

This chain links TRBV20-1 with TRBJ1-3; a weak D match, TRBD1 (5 bases). CDR3 length: 17 amino acids. Trimming stripped 2 bases from V and 0 bases from J, with 17 bases between. The germline V gene has CDR1 DFQATT and CDR2 SNEGSKA (reference sequence). The CDR3 DNA is TGCAGTGCTAGACCAGGTTGGGACGGATACTCTGGAAACACCATATATTTT. Translation: CSARPGWDGYSGNTIYF.

This clonotype appeared a few times. J is TRBJ1-2 and V is TRBV7-9; D not certain. The CDR3 is 13 amino acids. V shed 1 base and J shed 3 bases, with 6 bases lying between them. Germline CDR1 reads SEHNR; CDR2 reads FQNEAQ (reference sequence). As DNA, the CDR3 is TGTGCCAGCAGCTTAGTACCCGACTATGGCTACACCTTC. As protein: CASSLVPDYGYTF. The variable domain in full, with the rest retrieved from reference TRBV7-9 and TRBJ1-2, is DTGVSQNPRHKITKRGQNVTFRCDPISEHNRLYWYRQTLGQGPEFLTYFQNEAQLEKSRLLSDRFSAERPKGSFSTLEIQRTEQGDSAMYLCASSLVPDYGYTFGSGTRLTVV.

This clonotype was counted a single time. The genes are TRBV9 and TRBJ2-1; maybe TRBD2 (6 bases). This CDR3 spans 15 amino acids. The V end was cut by 4 bases, the J end by 9 bases, with 20 bases between. In germline, CDR1 is SGDLS, CDR2 YYNGEE. Written as DNA, the CDR3 is TGTGCCAGCAGCTCCGAACCCTCTAGCGTTGGTGAGCAGTTCTTC. This codes for CASSSEPSSVGEQFF.

This sequence joins TRBV7-2 and TRBJ2-5, with D perhaps matching TRBD1 (6 bases). From germline, CDR1 is SGHTA and CDR2 FQGNSA. V lost 5 bases, J lost 2 bases, and 12 bases lay in between. This CDR3 contains 14 residues. CDR3 bases: TGTGCCAGCAGCCCATGGACAGCTCAAGAGACCCAGTACTTC. Its translation: CASSPWTAQETQYF. Drawing the rest from reference TRBV7-2 and TRBJ2-5, the complete variable domain is GAGVSQSPSNKVTEKGKDVELRCDPISGHTALYWYRQSLGQGLEFLIYFQGNSAPDKSGLPSDRFSAERTGGSVSTLTIQRTQQEDSAVYLCASSPWTAQETQYFGPGTRLLVL.

The chain uses TRBV5-8 and TRBJ1-2; D is undetermined. CDR3 size: 16 residues. V was shortened by 0 bases and J by 3 bases, with 15 bases between the two germline ends. Per germline, CDR1 SGHTS and CDR2 YDEGEE. CDR3 protein: CASSLALRTLDYGYTF. In DNA form, the CDR3 reads TGTGCCAGCAGCTTGGCCCTCCGGACTCTCGACTATGGCTACACCTTC.

In this sample, this clonotype turned up many times. J is TRBJ2-3 and V is TRBV15; D possibly corresponds to TRBD1 (6 bases). This CDR3 is built from 16 residues. Trimming stripped 0 bases from V and 4 bases from J, with 14 bases between. The germline V gene has CDR1 LNHNV and CDR2 YYDKDF (reference sequence). The CDR3 DNA reads as TGTGCCACCAGCAGAGATGCCAGGGGCCGGGCAGATACGCAGTATTTT. Translating it yields CATSRDARGRADTQYF.

This chain joins TRBV5-5 and TRBJ2-7, with 11 bases identical to TRBD2. CDR1 and CDR2 from the germline V gene are SGHKS and YYEKEE (reference sequence). The CDR3 is 15 amino acids. J gave up 3 bases and V 4 bases, and 6 bases lay outside the gene matches. The CDR3 DNA reads as TGTGCCAGCAGCACCGGACTAGCGGGTAACTACGAGCAGTACTTC. Its translation is CASSTGLAGNYEQYF.

The chain uses TRBV30 and TRBJ2-7; D possibly corresponds to TRBD1 (6 bases). Trimming pared 5 bases from V and 2 bases from J, leaving 16 bases between. Germline CDR1 and CDR2: GTSNPN and SVGIG (reference sequence). The CDR3 has 14 residues. Here the CDR3 DNA reads TGTGCCTGGGGGGGCAGGACTTCTCCCTACGAGCAGTACTTC. Translation: CAWGGRTSPYEQYF.

The rearrangement joins TRBV5-6 to TRBJ2-5, with no clear D. The V and J ends lost 2 bases and 7 bases respectively, with 12 bases between them. The CDR3 is 13 amino acids. Germline V gene sequence: CDR1 SGHDT, CDR2 YYEEEE. The CDR3 is CASSFSGRGTQYF. The CDR3, as DNA: TGTGCCAGCAGCTTCTCTGGGCGCGGGACCCAGTACTTC.

This clonotype was recorded many times. The J gene is TRBJ2-3, the V gene TRBV29-1; no definite D call. Trimming cost V 0 bases and J 1 base, with 11 bases left between them. CDR3 length: 15 residues. The V gene's germline CDR1 is SQVTM and CDR2 ANQGSEA. CDR3 sequence reads: CSVEDQLAGTDTQYF. CDR3 in DNA: TGCAGCGTTGAAGATCAGCTCGCGGGCACAGATACGCAGTATTTT.

This chain joins TRBV15 and TRBJ2-3; D is unresolved. Trimming took off 0 bases at V and 6 bases at J, with 7 bases between the two ends. Germline CDR1 LNHNV, CDR2 YYDKDF (reference sequence). The CDR3 loop spans 13 amino acids. CDR3: CATSREGSDTQYF. Written as DNA, the CDR3 is TGTGCCACCAGCAGAGAAGGTTCCGATACGCAGTATTTT.

In DNA, the CDR3 is TGTGCCAGCATCCAGCACCGGGACAGGGGGCCGGGGACCCAGTACTTC. Protein product: CASIQHRDRGPGTQYF. This rearrangement joins TRBV7-9 to TRBJ2-5, with 12 positions matching TRBD1. With 7 bases clipped from V and 7 bases from J, the junction kept 13 bases outside the gene matches. CDR1 and CDR2 from the germline V gene are SEHNR and FQNEAQ (reference sequence). The CDR3 length is 16 residues.

This clonotype occurred many times. J is TRBJ1-3 and V is TRBV5-5; D is unclear. Germline CDR1 is SGHKS and CDR2 is YYEKEE (reference sequence). V lost 0 bases to trimming and J lost 2 bases, with 12 bases between them. This CDR3 spans 16 amino acids. The CDR3 DNA is TGTGCCAGCAGCTTGGAGGCGGCATTGACTGGAAACACCATATATTTT. It codes for CASSLEAALTGNTIYF. Full variable domain (outside the CDR3, taken from reference TRBV5-5 and TRBJ1-3): DAGVTQSPTHLIKTRGQQVTLRCSPISGHKSVSWYQQVLGQGPQFIFQYYEKEERGRGNFPDRFSARQFPNYSSELNVNALLLGDSALYLCASSLEAALTGNTIYFGEGSWLTVV.

Many counts were recorded for this clonotype. The rearrangement uses TRBV7-2 and TRBJ2-1; TRBD2 aligns across 7 bases. Germline assignment: CDR1 SGHTA and CDR2 FQGNSA. The CDR3 is made up of 13 amino acids. The junction had 4 bases not matched to a gene; V was cut back by 4 bases and J by 7 bases. CDR3 in amino acids: CASSSLAMNEQFF. The CDR3 nucleotides are TGTGCCAGCAGCTCACTAGCGATGAATGAGCAGTTCTTC.